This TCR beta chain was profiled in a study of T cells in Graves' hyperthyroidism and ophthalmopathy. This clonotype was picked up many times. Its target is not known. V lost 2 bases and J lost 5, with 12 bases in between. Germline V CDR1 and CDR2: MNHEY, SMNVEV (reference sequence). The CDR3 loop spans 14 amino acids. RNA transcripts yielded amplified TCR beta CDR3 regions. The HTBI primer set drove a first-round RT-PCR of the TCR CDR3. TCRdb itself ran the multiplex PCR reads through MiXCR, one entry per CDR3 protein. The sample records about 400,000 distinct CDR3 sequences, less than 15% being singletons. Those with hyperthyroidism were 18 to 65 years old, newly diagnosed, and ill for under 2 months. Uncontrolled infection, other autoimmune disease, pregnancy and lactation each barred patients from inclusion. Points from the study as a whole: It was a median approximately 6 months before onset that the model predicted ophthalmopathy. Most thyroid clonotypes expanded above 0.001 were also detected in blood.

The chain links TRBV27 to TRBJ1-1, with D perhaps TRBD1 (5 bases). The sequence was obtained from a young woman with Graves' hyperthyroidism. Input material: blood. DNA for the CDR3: TGTGCCAGCAGTTTAAGCCCGGGGGGTACTGAAGCTTTCTTT. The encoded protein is CASSLSPGGTEAFF.